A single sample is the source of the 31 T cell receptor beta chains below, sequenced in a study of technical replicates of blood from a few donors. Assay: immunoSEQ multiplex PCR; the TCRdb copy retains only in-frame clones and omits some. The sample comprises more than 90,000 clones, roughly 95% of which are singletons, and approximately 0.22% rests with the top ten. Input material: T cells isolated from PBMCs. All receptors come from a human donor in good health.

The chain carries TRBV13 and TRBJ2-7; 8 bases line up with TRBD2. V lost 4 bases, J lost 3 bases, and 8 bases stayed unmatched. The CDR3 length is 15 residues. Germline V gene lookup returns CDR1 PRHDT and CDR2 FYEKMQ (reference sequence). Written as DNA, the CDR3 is TGTGCCAGCAGCTCGGGGGGGACGGGTTTCTACGAGCAGTACTTC. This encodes CASSSGGTGFYEQYF.

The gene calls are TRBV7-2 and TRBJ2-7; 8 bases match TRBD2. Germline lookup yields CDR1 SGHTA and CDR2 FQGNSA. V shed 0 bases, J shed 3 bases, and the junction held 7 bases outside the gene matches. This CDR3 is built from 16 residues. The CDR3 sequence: CASSLALAGTGYEQYF. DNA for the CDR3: TGTGCCAGCAGCTTAGCTCTAGCGGGCACTGGCTACGAGCAGTACTTC.

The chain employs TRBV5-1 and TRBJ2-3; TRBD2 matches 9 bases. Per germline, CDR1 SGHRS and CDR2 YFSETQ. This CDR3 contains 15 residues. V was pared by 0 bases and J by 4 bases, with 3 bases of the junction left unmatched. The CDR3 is CASSLAREGSDTQYF. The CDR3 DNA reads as TGCGCCAGCAGCTTGGCGCGGGAGGGCTCAGATACGCAGTATTTT.

CDR3: CASLQSGGTEAFF. The DNA of the CDR3 is TGTGCCAGCCTCCAAAGCGGAGGGACTGAAGCTTTCTTT. The gene calls are TRBV6-5 and TRBJ1-1; D unclear. The CDR3 contains 13 residues. V dropped 8 bases and J dropped 5 bases, with 15 bases sitting between them. The germline gives CDR1 MNHEY, CDR2 SVGAGI.

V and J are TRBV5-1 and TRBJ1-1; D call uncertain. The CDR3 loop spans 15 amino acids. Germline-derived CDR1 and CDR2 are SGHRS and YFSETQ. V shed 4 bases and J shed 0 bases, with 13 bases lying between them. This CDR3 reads CASSVHGGLNTEAFF. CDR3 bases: TGCGCCAGCAGCGTGCATGGCGGTCTGAACACTGAAGCTTTCTTT.

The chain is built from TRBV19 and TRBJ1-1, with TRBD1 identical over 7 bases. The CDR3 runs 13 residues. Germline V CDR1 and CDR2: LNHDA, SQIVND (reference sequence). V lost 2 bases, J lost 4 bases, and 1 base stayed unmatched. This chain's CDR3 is CASSINRGTEAFF. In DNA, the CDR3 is TGTGCCAGTAGTATAAACAGGGGCACTGAAGCTTTCTTT.

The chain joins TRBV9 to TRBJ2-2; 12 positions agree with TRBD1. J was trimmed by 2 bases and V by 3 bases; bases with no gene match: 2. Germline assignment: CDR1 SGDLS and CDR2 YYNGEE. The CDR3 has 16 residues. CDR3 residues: CASSAGQGANTGELFF. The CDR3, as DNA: TGTGCCAGCAGCGCGGGACAGGGGGCCAACACCGGGGAGCTGTTTTTT.

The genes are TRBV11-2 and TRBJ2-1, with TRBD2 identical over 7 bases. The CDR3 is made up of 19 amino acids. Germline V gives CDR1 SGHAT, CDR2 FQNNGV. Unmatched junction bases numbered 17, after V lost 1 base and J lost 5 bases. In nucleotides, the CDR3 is TGTGCCAGCAGCTTAGCCCACCCCTCGCGGGAGAGGTTCCACAATGAGCAGTTCTTC. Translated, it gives CASSLAHPSRERFHNEQFF.

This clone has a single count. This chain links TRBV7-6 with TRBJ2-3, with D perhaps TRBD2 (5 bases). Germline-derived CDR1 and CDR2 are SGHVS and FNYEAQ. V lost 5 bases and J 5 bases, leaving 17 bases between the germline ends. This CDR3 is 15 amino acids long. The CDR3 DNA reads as TGTGCCAGCAGCCTAAGGTCTAGCTCTGAAGATACGCAGTATTTT. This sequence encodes CASSLRSSSEDTQYF. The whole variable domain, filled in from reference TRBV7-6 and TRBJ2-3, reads GAGVSQSPRYKVTKRGQDVALRCDPISGHVSLYWYRQALGQGPEFLTYFNYEAQQDKSGLPNDRFSAERPEGSISTLTIQRTEQRDSAMYRCASSLRSSSEDTQYFGPGTRLTVL.

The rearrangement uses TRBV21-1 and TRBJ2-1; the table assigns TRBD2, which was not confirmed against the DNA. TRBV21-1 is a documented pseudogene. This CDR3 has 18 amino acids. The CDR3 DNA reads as TGTGCCAGCAGCAACTACGAGAAACTAGCGGGAGGCTACAATGAGCAGTTCTTC. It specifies CASSNYEKLAGGYNEQFF.

CDR3: CASSERGRGYNEQFF. The CDR3 region has the DNA TGTGCCAGCAGTGAGCGCGGGAGGGGTTACAATGAGCAGTTCTTC. The chain joins TRBV2 to TRBJ2-1; 9 bases agree with TRBD2. V dropped 3 bases and J dropped 4; count of bases not matched to a gene: 4. Germline V lookup: CDR1 SNHLY, CDR2 FYNNEI. The CDR3 covers 15 residues.

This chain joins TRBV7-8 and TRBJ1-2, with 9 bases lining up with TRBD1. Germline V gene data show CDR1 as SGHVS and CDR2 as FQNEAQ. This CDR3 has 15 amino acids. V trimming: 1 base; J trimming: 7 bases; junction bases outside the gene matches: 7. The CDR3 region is CASSLVGTGSRGYTF. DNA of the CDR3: TGTGCCAGCAGCTTAGTAGGGACAGGGTCTCGTGGCTACACCTTC.

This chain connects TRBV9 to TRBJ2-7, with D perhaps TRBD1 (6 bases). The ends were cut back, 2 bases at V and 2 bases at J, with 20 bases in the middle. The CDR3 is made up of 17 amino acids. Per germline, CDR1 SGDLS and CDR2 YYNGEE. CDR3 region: CASSVADPRTAPYEQYF. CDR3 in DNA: TGTGCCAGCAGCGTCGCCGACCCCCGGACAGCCCCCTACGAGCAGTACTTC.

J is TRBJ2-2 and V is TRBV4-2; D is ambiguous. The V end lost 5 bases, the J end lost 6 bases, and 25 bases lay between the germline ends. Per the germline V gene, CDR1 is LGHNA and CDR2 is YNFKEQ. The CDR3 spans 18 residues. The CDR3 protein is CASSSKALAEPTSGELFF. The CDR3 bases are TGTGCCAGCAGCTCCAAAGCGCTTGCGGAGCCAACCTCCGGGGAGCTGTTTTTT.

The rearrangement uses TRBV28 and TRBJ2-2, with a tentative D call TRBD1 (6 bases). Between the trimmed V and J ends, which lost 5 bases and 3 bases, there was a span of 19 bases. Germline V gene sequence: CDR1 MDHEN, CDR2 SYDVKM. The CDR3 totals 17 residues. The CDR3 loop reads CASSPSAAGDDTGELFF. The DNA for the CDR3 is TGTGCCAGCAGTCCCTCGGCGGCAGGGGACGACACCGGGGAGCTGTTTTTT.

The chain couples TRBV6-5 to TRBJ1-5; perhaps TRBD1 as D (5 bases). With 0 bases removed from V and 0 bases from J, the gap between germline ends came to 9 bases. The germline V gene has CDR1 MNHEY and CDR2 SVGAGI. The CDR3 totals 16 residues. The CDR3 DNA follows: TGTGCCAGCAGTTACTCGCTGGACAATAGCAATCAGCCCCAGCATTTT. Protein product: CASSYSLDNSNQPQHF.

The CDR3 sequence is CASLPGGTDGYTF. The CDR3 DNA is TGTGCCAGCCTACCAGGGGGGACCGATGGCTACACCTTC. The V call is TRBV18, the J call TRBJ1-2, with 7 bases lining up with TRBD1. The CDR3 runs 13 residues. V lost 8 bases, J lost 6 bases, and 9 bases stayed unmatched. The germline V gene encodes CDR1 KGHSH and CDR2 LQKENI.

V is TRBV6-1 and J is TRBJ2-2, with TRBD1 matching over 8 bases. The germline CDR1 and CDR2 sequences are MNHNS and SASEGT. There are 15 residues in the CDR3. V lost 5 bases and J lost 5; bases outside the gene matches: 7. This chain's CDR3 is CASSTTGGGTGELFF. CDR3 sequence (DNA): TGTGCCAGCAGTACAACAGGGGGTGGTACCGGGGAGCTGTTTTTT.

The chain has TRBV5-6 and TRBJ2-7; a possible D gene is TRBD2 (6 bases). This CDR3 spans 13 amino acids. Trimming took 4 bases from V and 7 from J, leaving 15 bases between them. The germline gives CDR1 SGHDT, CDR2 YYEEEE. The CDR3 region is CASSARDSWEQYF. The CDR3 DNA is TGTGCCAGCAGCGCCCGGGACTCCTGGGAGCAGTACTTC.

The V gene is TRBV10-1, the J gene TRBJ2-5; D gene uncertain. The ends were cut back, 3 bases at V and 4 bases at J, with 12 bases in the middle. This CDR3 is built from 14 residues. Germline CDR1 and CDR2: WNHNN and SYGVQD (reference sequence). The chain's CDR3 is CASSDGLSGETQYF. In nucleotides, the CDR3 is TGCGCCAGCAGTGATGGTCTGTCGGGAGAGACCCAGTACTTC.

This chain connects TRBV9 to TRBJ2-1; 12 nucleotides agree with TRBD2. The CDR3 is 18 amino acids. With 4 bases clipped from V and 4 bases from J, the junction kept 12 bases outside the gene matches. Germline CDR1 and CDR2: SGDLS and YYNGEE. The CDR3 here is CASSSRPSGTSGYNEQFF. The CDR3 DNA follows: TGTGCCAGCAGCTCGAGGCCCTCCGGGACTAGCGGGTACAATGAGCAGTTCTTC.

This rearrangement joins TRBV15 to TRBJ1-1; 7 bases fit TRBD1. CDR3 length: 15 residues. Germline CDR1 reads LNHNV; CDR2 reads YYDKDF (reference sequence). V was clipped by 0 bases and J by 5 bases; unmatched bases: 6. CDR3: CATSRESGGRTEAFF. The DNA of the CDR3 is TGTGCCACCAGCAGAGAGTCAGGGGGGAGAACTGAAGCTTTCTTT.

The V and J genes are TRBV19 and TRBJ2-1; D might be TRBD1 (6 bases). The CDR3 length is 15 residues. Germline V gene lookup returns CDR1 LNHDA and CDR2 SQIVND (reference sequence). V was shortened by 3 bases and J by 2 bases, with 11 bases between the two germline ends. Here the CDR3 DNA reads TGTGCCAGTAGTATTTGGACAGCTCCCTACAATGAGCAGTTCTTC. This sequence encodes CASSIWTAPYNEQFF.

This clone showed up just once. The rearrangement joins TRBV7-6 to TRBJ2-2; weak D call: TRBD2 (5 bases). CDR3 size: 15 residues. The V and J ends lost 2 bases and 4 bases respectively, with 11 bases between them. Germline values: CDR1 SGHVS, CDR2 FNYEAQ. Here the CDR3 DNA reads TGTGCCAGCAGCTTATTCAGGAGGAGCACCGGGGAGCTGTTTTTT. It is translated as CASSLFRRSTGELFF.

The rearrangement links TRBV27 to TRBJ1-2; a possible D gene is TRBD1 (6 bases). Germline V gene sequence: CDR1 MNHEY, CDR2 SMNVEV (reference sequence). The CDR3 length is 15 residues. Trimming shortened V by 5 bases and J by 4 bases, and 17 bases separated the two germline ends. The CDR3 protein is CASSQIGQLGYGYTF. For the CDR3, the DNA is TGTGCCAGCAGTCAGATTGGACAGCTGGGCTATGGCTACACCTTC.

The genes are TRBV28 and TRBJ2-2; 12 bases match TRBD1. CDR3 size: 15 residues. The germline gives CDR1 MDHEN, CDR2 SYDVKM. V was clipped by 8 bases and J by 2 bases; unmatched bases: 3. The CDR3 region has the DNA TGTGCCAGCGGGGACAGGGGGCTCAACACCGGGGAGCTGTTTTTT. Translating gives CASGDRGLNTGELFF.

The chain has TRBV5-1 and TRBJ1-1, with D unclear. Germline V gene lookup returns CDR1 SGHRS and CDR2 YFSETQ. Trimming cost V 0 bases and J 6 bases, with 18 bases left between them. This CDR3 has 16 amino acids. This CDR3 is CASSLEPVLIQAEAFF. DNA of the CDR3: TGCGCCAGCAGCTTGGAACCGGTTCTGATCCAGGCTGAAGCTTTCTTT.

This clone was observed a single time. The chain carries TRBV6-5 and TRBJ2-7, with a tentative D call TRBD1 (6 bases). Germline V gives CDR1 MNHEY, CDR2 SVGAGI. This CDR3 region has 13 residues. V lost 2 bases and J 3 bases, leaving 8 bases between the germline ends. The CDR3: CASSYQGGYEQYF. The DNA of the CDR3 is TGTGCCAGCAGTTACCAAGGGGGCTACGAGCAGTACTTC.

CDR3 sequence: CASSPGLAGSEQFF. CDR3 bases: TGCGCCAGCAGCCCGGGACTAGCGGGGAGTGAGCAGTTCTTC. V and J are TRBV5-1 and TRBJ2-1, with 13 bases lining up with TRBD2. Losses at the gene ends were 4 bases for V and 9 bases for J; bases not matched to a gene: 4. CDR3 size: 14 residues. The germline V gene encodes CDR1 SGHRS and CDR2 YFSETQ.

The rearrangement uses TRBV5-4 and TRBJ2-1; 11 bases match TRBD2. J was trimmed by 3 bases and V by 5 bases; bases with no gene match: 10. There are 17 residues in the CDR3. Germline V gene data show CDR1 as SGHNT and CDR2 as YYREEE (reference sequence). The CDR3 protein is CASRPTETSGSYNEQFF. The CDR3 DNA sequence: TGTGCCAGCAGACCGACCGAAACTAGCGGGAGCTACAATGAGCAGTTCTTC.

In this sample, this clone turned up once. The CDR3 DNA reads as TGCGCCAGCAGCTCCGGTCGAATAAACACAGATACGCAGTATTTT. Protein: CASSSGRINTDTQYF. The genes are TRBV5-1 and TRBJ2-3; no clear D. The ends were cut back, 3 bases at V and 2 bases at J, with 13 bases in the middle. Germline V gene data show CDR1 as SGHRS and CDR2 as YFSETQ. The CDR3 runs 15 residues.